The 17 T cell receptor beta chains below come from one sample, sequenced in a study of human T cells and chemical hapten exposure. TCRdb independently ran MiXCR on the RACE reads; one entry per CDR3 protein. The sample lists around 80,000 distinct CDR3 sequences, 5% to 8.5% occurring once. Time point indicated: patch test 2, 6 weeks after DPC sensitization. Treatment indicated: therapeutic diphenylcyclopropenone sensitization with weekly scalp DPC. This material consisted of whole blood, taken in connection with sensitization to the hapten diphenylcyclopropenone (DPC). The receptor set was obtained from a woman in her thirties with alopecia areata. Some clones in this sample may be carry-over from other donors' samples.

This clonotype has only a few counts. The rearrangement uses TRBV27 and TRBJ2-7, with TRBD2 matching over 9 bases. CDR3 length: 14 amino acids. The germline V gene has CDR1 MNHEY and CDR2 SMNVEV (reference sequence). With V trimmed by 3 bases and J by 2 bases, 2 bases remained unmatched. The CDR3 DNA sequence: TGTGCCAGCAGTTTCGGCGGGGGGGCCTACGAGCAGTACTTC. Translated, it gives CASSFGGGAYEQYF.

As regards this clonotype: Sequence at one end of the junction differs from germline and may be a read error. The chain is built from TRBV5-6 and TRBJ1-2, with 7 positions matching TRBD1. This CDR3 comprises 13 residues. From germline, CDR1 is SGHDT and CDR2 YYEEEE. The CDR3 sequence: CAGSFKTGIGYTF. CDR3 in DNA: TGTGCCGGCAGCTTTAAGACAGGGATTGGCTACACCTTC.

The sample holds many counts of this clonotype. The CDR3 region has the DNA TGCGCCAGCAGGAACCAAGAGACCCAGTACTTC. Its translation is CASRNQETQYF. This rearrangement joins TRBV5-1 to TRBJ2-5; D gene uncertain. The germline gives CDR1 SGHRS, CDR2 YFSETQ. V gave up 5 bases and J gave up 0 bases, with 2 bases separating them. The CDR3 extends over 11 amino acids.

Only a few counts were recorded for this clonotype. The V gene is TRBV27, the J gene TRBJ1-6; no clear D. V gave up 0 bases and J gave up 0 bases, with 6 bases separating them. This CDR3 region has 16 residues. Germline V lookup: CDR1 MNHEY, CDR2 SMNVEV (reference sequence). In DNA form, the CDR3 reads TGTGCCAGCAGTTTATCCCTGAGCTCCTATAATTCACCCCTCCACTTT. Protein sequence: CASSLSLSSYNSPLHF.

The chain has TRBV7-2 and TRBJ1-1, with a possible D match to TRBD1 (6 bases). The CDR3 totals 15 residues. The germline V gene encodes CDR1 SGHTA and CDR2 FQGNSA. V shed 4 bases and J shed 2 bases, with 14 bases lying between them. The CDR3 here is CASSSTGTINTEAFF. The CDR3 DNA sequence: TGTGCCAGCAGCTCAACCGGGACAATCAACACTGAAGCTTTCTTT.

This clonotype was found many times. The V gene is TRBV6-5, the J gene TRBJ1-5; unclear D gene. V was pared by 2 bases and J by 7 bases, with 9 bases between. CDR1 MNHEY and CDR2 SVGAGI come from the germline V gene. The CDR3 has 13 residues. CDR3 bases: TGTGCCAGCAGTTACGCACAGTTCCAGCCCCAGCATTTT. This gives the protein CASSYAQFQPQHF.

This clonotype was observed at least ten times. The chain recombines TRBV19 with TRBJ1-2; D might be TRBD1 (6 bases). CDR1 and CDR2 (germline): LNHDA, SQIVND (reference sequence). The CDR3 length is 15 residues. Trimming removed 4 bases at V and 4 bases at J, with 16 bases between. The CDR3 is CASSNRDKTFYGYTF. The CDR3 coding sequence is TGTGCCAGTAGTAACCGGGACAAGACCTTCTATGGCTACACCTTC. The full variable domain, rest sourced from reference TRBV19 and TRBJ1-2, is DGGITQSPKYLFRKEGQNVTLSCEQNLNHDAMYWYRQDPGQGLRLIYYSQIVNDFQKGDIAEGYSVSREKKESFPLTVTSAQKNPTAFYLCASSNRDKTFYGYTFGSGTRLTVV.

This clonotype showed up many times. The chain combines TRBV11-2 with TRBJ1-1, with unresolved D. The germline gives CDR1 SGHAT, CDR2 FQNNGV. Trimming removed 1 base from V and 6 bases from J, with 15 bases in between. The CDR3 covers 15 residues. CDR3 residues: CASSLVQTRGPEAFF. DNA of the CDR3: TGTGCCAGCAGCTTAGTACAGACTAGAGGTCCTGAAGCTTTCTTT. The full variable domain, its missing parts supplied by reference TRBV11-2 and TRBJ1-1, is EAGVAQSPRYKIIEKRQSVAFWCNPISGHATLYWYQQILGQGPKLLIQFQNNGVVDDSQLPKDRFSAERLKGVDSTLKIQPAKLEDSAVYLCASSLVQTRGPEAFFGQGTRLTVV.

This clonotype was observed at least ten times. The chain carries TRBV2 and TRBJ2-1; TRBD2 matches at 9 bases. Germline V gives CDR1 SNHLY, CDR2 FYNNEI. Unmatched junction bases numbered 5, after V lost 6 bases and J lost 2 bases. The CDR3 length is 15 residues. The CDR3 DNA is TGTGCCAGCAGGGCTAGCGGGGCTCCCTACAATGAGCAGTTCTTC. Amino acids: CASRASGAPYNEQFF.

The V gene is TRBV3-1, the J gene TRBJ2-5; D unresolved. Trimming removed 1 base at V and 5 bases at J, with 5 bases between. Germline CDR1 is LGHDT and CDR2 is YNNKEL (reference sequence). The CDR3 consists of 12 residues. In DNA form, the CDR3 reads TGTGCCAGCAGCCAAGGGGCGGAGACCCAGTACTTC. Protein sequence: CASSQGAETQYF.

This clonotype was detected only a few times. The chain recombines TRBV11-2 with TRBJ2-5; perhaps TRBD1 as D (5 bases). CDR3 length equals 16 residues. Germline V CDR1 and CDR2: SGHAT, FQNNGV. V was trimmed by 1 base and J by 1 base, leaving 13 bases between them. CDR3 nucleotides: TGTGCCAGCAGCTTAGTATTTTCGACAGTCCAAGAGACCCAGTACTTC. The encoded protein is CASSLVFSTVQETQYF.

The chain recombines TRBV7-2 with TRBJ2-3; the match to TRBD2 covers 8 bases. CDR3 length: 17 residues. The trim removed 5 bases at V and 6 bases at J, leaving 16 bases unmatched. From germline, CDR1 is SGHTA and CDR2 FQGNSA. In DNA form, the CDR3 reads TGTGCCAGCAGCACGTCCCTTCTTGCGGGGGGCTCTGATACGCAGTATTTT. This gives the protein CASSTSLLAGGSDTQYF.

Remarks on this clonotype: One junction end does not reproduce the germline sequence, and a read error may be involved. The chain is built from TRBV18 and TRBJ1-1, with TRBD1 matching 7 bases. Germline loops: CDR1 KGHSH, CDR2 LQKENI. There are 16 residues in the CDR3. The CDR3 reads CASSPLQGTVKTEAFF. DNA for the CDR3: TGTGCCAGCTCACCGTTACAGGGGACGGTGAAAACTGAAGCTTTCTTT.

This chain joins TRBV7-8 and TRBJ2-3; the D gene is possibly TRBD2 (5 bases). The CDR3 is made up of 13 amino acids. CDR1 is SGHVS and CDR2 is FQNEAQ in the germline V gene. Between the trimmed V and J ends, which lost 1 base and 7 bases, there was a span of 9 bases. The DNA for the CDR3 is TGTGCCAGCAGCTTAGATCCGGGAAATACGCAGTATTTT. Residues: CASSLDPGNTQYF.

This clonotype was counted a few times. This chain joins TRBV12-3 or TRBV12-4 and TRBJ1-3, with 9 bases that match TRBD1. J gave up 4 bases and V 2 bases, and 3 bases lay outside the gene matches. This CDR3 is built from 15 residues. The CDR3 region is CASSLTGGYGNTIYF. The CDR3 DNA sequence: TGTGCCAGCAGTTTAACAGGGGGCTACGGAAACACCATATATTTT.

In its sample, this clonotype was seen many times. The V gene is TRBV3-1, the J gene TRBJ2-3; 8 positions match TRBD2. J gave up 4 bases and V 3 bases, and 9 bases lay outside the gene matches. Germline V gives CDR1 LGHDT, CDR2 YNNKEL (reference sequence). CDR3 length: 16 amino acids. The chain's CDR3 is CASSHPGLGSPDTQYF. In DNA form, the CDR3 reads TGTGCCAGCAGCCACCCGGGACTAGGAAGCCCAGATACGCAGTATTTT.

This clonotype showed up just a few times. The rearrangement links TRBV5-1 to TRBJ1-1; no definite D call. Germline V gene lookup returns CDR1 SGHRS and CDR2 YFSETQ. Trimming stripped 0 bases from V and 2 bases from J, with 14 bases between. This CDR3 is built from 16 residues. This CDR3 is CASSLVGVDRNTEAFF. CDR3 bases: TGCGCCAGCAGCTTGGTAGGCGTCGACCGAAACACTGAAGCTTTCTTT. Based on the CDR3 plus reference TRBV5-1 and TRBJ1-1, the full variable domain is KAGVTQTPRYLIKTRGQQVTLSCSPISGHRSVSWYQQTPGQGLQFLFEYFSETQRNKGNFPGRFSGRQFSNSRSEMNVSTLELGDSALYLCASSLVGVDRNTEAFFGQGTRLTVV.